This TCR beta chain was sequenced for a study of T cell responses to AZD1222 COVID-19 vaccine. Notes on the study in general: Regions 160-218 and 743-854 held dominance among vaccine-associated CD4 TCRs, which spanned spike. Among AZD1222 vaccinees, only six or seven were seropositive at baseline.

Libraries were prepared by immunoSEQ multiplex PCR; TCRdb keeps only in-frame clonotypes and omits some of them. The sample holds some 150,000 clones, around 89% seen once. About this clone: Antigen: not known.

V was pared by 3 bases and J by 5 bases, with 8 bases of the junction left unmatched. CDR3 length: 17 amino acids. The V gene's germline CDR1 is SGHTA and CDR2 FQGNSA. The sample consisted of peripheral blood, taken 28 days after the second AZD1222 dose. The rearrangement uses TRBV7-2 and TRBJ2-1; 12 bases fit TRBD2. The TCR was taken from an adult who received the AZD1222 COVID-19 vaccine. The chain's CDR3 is CASSFLAGGRGHNEQFF. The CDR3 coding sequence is TGTGCCAGCAGCTTCCTAGCGGGGGGGCGTGGTCACAATGAGCAGTTCTTC.